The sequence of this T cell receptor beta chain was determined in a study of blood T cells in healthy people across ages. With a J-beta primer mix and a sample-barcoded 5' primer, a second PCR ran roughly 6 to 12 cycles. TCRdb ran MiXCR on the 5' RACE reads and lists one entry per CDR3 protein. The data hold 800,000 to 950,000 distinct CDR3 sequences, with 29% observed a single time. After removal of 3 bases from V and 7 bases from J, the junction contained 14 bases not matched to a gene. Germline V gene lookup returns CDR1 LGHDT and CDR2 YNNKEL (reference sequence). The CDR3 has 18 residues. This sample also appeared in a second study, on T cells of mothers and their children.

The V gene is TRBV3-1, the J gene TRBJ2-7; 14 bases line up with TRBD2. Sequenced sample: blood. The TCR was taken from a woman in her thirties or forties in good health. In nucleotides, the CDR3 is TGTGCCAGCAGCCAGGAGACTAGCGGGGGGGCGGGTATGGATGAGCAGTACTTC. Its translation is CASSQETSGGAGMDEQYF.